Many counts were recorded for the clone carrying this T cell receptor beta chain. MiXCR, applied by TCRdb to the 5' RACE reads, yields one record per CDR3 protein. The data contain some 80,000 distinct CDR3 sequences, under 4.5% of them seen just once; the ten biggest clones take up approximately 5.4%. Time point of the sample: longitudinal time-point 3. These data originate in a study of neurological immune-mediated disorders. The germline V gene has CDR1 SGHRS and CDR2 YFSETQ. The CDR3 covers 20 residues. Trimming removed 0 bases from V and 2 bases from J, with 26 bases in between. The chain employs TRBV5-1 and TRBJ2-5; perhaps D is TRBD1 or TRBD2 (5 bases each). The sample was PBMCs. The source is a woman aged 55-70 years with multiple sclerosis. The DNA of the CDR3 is TGCGCCAGCAGCTTGGGGGGCCAGCCCCGGGGAGCGCAACTTCAAGAGACCCAGTACTTC. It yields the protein CASSLGGQPRGAQLQETQYF. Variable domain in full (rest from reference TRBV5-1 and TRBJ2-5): KAGVTQTPRYLIKTRGQQVTLSCSPISGHRSVSWYQQTPGQGLQFLFEYFSETQRNKGNFPGRFSGRQFSNSRSEMNVSTLELGDSALYLCASSLGGQPRGAQLQETQYFGPGTRLLVL.